The 25 T cell receptor beta chains below were found in one sample sequenced in a study of cytomegalovirus exposure and HLA in healthy donors (dated 2017 in TCRdb). The library was built by means of the immunoSEQ multiplex PCR assay. A mixture of 60 forward primers for TCR Vbeta segments and 13 reverse primers for TCR Jbeta segments was used in the multiplex PCR. Sourced from immuneACCESS, this table was stored by TCRdb with only in-frame sequences that have V and J called. A share of the clones is absent; for the studies checked, an unresolved V gene accounts for under half, and the remainder has no known explanation. The sample contains some 150,000 clones, about 80% of them found a single time. The biggest ten clones account for approximately 6% of the sample. Material: PBMCs. The origin of the receptors is a man in his forties in good health and CMV-seropositive.

The rearrangement links TRBV2 to TRBJ2-5; 7 bases align to TRBD2. The J call may be faulty, since TRBJ2-7 better matches the DNA end. Germline values: CDR1 SNHLY, CDR2 FYNNEI. This CDR3 is 15 amino acids long. CDR3 DNA sequence: TGTGCCAGCAGTGCTCGCGGGGGATCCTCCTACGAGCAGTACTTC. It codes for CASSARGGSSYEQYF.

The chain combines TRBV7-9 with TRBJ1-1, with unresolved D. The CDR3 length is 12 residues. Between the trimmed V and J ends, which lost 5 bases and 6 bases, there was a span of 10 bases. Germline-derived CDR1 and CDR2 are SEHNR and FQNEAQ (reference sequence). CDR3: CASSLEEAEAFF. The CDR3 coding sequence is TGTGCCAGCAGCCTAGAGGAGGCTGAAGCTTTCTTT.

In DNA form, the CDR3 reads TGCGCCAGCAGCACCGGACAGGGGGAAGGTGGAAACACCATATATTTT. Translation gives CASSTGQGEGGNTIYF. The chain couples TRBV5-1 to TRBJ1-3; 10 bases fit TRBD1. CDR1 is SGHRS and CDR2 is YFSETQ in the germline V gene. The V and J ends lost 4 bases and 3 bases, in that order; junction bases with no gene match: 7. The CDR3 extends over 16 amino acids.

A single count supports this clone. The chain employs TRBV5-5 and TRBJ2-5; 8 nucleotides line up with TRBD1. This CDR3 region has 15 residues. From germline, CDR1 is SGHKS and CDR2 YYEKEE (reference sequence). After removal of 2 bases from V and 5 bases from J, the junction contained 8 bases not matched to a gene. The CDR3: CASSFVQGAGETQYF. DNA for the CDR3: TGTGCCAGCAGCTTCGTTCAGGGGGCTGGGGAGACCCAGTACTTC.

Only one count was recorded for this clone. The gene calls are TRBV27 and TRBJ1-4; 8 nucleotides align to TRBD1. Trimming at V came to 0 bases and at J to 8 bases, leaving 5 bases not matched to a gene. Germline CDR1 is MNHEY and CDR2 is SMNVEV (reference sequence). The CDR3 spans 15 residues. CDR3 in DNA: TGTGCCAGCAGTTTATCAGGACAGGGTTGGGAAAAACTGTTTTTT. Its translation is CASSLSGQGWEKLFF.

This clone was picked up one time. The CDR3 loop reads CASSFQILSYEQYF. The DNA for the CDR3 is TGTGCCAGCAGCTTCCAGATCCTTTCCTACGAGCAGTACTTC. This rearrangement joins TRBV7-2 to TRBJ2-7; no clear D. This CDR3 comprises 14 residues. V lost 3 bases and J lost 1, with 10 bases in between. Germline V lookup: CDR1 SGHTA, CDR2 FQGNSA.

The rearrangement joins TRBV18 to TRBJ2-5, with 11 bases identical to TRBD2. The J segment lost 5 bases and the V segment lost 0 bases, leaving 5 bases of the junction unmatched. Germline values: CDR1 KGHSH, CDR2 LQKENI. This CDR3 is built from 16 residues. For the CDR3, the DNA is TGTGCCAGCTCACCACCTGCTAGCGGGGGGAAGGAGACCCAGTACTTC. It is translated as CASSPPASGGKETQYF.

This clone was seen a handful of times. This CDR3 reads CASSARLQETQYF. The CDR3 nucleotides are TGCGCCAGCAGCGCGCGGCTCCAAGAGACCCAGTACTTC. This sequence joins TRBV5-1 and TRBJ2-5; no clear D. Germline assignment: CDR1 SGHRS and CDR2 YFSETQ. The CDR3 consists of 13 residues. V gave up 4 bases and J gave up 1 base, with 8 bases separating them.

This clone has more than one count but fewer than ten. V and J are TRBV6-6 and TRBJ1-5; possibly TRBD1 for D (5 bases). The germline V gene has CDR1 MNHNY and CDR2 SVGAGI (reference sequence). The CDR3 length is 15 residues. Trimming shortened V by 2 bases and J by 5 bases, and 13 bases separated the two germline ends. Here the CDR3 DNA reads TGTGCCAGCAGTTACGGTGGGGGGATGGATCAGCCCCAGCATTTT. Amino acids: CASSYGGGMDQPQHF.

This clone was seen once. The V gene is TRBV14, the J gene TRBJ2-5; TRBD2 aligns across 11 bases. J lost 2 bases, V lost 4 bases, and 6 bases had no gene match. The CDR3 is 16 amino acids. The germline gives CDR1 SGHDN, CDR2 FVKESK. The CDR3 coding sequence is TGTGCCAGCAGCCGTGGGACTAGCGGAATTCAAGAGACCCAGTACTTC. Amino acid sequence: CASSRGTSGIQETQYF.

This chain connects TRBV6-5 to TRBJ2-7, with 7 nucleotides matching TRBD2. The CDR3 consists of 15 residues. V lost 5 bases, J lost 2 bases, and 9 bases stayed unmatched. CDR1 and CDR2 from the germline V gene are MNHEY and SVGAGI. The CDR3 here is CASSPLPAGTYEQYF. CDR3 DNA sequence: TGTGCCAGCAGTCCCCTCCCAGCGGGGACCTACGAGCAGTACTTC.

The rearrangement joins TRBV6-1 to TRBJ1-4, with 7 bases aligning to TRBD1. The CDR3 has 14 residues. The V and J ends lost 6 bases and 5 bases, in that order; junction bases with no gene match: 6. The germline V gene has CDR1 MNHNS and CDR2 SASEGT. CDR3 loop: CASRGQIFNEKLFF. Here the CDR3 DNA reads TGTGCCAGCAGGGGACAGATTTTCAATGAAAAACTGTTTTTT.

The J gene is TRBJ2-7, the V gene TRBV10-3, with 9 bases aligning to TRBD2. CDR1 is ENHRY, CDR2 SYGVKD, per germline. The CDR3 is 15 amino acids. The V and J ends lost 4 bases and 6 bases, in that order; junction bases with no gene match: 10. CDR3: CAISGLAGVVVEQYF. CDR3 nucleotide sequence: TGTGCCATCAGTGGCTTAGCGGGAGTGGTAGTCGAGCAGTACTTC.

To note about this clone: The junction and the germline gene differ at one end; a read error may be behind it. The chain carries TRBV19 and TRBJ2-3; weak D call: TRBD2 (6 bases). This CDR3 spans 15 amino acids. Per germline, CDR1 LNHDA and CDR2 SQIVND (reference sequence). The CDR3 is CASSTRDGSTDTQYF. Here the CDR3 DNA reads TGTGCCAGTAGTACCCGGGACGGGAGCACGGATACGCAGTATTTT.

This clone was seen a single time. V gene TRBV19 combines with J gene TRBJ2-3; TRBD2 matches 12 bases. Germline V gene sequence: CDR1 LNHDA, CDR2 SQIVND (reference sequence). CDR3 size: 18 residues. Losses at the gene ends were 5 bases for V and 0 bases for J; bases not matched to a gene: 9. In DNA, the CDR3 is TGTGCCAGTAGTGAGTCTCTAGCGGGAGGGCCTAGCACAGATACGCAGTATTTT. Residues: CASSESLAGGPSTDTQYF.

V gene TRBV5-1 combines with J gene TRBJ1-2; D gene unclear. The CDR3 covers 16 residues. The germline V gene has CDR1 SGHRS and CDR2 YFSETQ. The germline V and J ends were trimmed by 0 bases and 4 bases, with 16 bases remaining between them. This CDR3 reads CASSLDGHGVAYGYTF. In DNA form, the CDR3 reads TGCGCCAGCAGCTTGGATGGGCACGGGGTCGCCTATGGCTACACCTTC.

The chain joins TRBV2 to TRBJ1-1, with no clear D. CDR1 and CDR2 from the germline V gene are SNHLY and FYNNEI. The V end lost 6 bases, the J end lost 0 bases, and 11 bases lay between the germline ends. The CDR3 length is 14 residues. CDR3 DNA: TGTGCCAGCAGCGCACACGTCATGAACACTGAAGCTTTCTTT. Its protein is CASSAHVMNTEAFF. Looking up the rest from reference TRBV2 and TRBJ1-1 gives the full variable domain: EPEVTQTPSHQVTQMGQEVILRCVPISNHLYFYWYRQILGQKVEFLVSFYNNEISEKSEIFDDQFSVERPDGSNFTLKIRSTKLEDSAMYFCASSAHVMNTEAFFGQGTRLTVV.

V usage is TRBV28 and J usage is TRBJ2-5, with 11 bases matching TRBD2. Germline V gene sequence: CDR1 MDHEN, CDR2 SYDVKM. CDR3 size: 15 residues. Trimming removed 2 bases from V and 4 bases from J; junction bases left unmatched: 3. Here the CDR3 reads CASSLPLAGGETQYF. For the CDR3, the DNA is TGTGCCAGCAGTTTACCCCTAGCGGGAGGAGAGACCCAGTACTTC.

The chain joins TRBV5-6 to TRBJ2-5; a weak D match, TRBD1 (6 bases). The CDR3 contains 15 residues. Per germline, CDR1 SGHDT and CDR2 YYEEEE. V was shortened by 3 bases and J by 2 bases, with 14 bases between the two germline ends. The CDR3 protein is CASSWRSRGQETQYF. As DNA, the CDR3 is TGTGCCAGCAGCTGGCGGAGCAGGGGTCAAGAGACCCAGTACTTC.

V usage is TRBV30 and J usage is TRBJ1-2, with 8 bases fitting TRBD1. V lost 0 bases to trimming and J lost 5 bases; unmatched junction nucleotides: 5. Germline loops: CDR1 GTSNPN, CDR2 SVGIG (reference sequence). The CDR3 has 14 residues. The CDR3 is CAWSVDRGGYGYTF. In nucleotides, the CDR3 is TGTGCCTGGAGTGTAGACAGGGGCGGTTATGGCTACACCTTC.

This sequence joins TRBV6-1 and TRBJ2-7; D is possibly TRBD2 (6 bases). This CDR3 has 14 amino acids. Per the germline V gene, CDR1 is MNHNS and CDR2 is SASEGT. Trimming left V 3 bases short and J 0 bases short, with 9 bases between. The CDR3 nucleotides read TGTGCCAGCAGTGAGGCTAGCGACTCCTACGAGCAGTACTTC. Its translation is CASSEASDSYEQYF.

The V and J genes are TRBV5-4 and TRBJ1-5; possibly TRBD1 for D (5 bases). CDR1 SGHNT and CDR2 YYREEE come from the germline V gene (reference sequence). The V end was cut by 0 bases, the J end by 6 bases, with 10 bases between. This CDR3 has 14 amino acids. CDR3 region: CASSLAGGSQPQHF. The CDR3 nucleotides are TGTGCCAGCAGCTTGGCCGGGGGTAGTCAGCCCCAGCATTTT. Full variable domain (rest looked up from reference TRBV5-4 and TRBJ1-5): ETGVTQSPTHLIKTRGQQVTLRCSSQSGHNTVSWYQQALGQGPQFIFQYYREEENGRGNFPPRFSGLQFPNYSSELNVNALELDDSALYLCASSLAGGSQPQHFGDGTRLSIL.

The chain employs TRBV2 and TRBJ2-5; 12 nucleotides line up with TRBD2. The length of the CDR3 is 16 residues. The trim removed 4 bases at V and 2 bases at J, leaving 5 bases unmatched. Looked up from germline, CDR1 is SNHLY and CDR2 is FYNNEI. CDR3 coding DNA: TGTGCCAGCAGTGGGACTAGCGGGACCAGTCAAGAGACCCAGTACTTC. Its translation is CASSGTSGTSQETQYF.

This chain's CDR3 is CASSVVGASYNEQFF. The CDR3 DNA reads TGTGCCAGCAGCGTAGTTGGAGCGTCCTACAATGAGCAGTTCTTC. This sequence joins TRBV9 and TRBJ2-1, with no clear D. The CDR3 runs to 15 residues. The germline CDR1 and CDR2 sequences are SGDLS and YYNGEE. The ends were cut back, 0 bases at V and 1 base at J, with 8 bases in the middle.

The V and J genes are TRBV7-8 and TRBJ2-7; D possibly corresponds to TRBD2 (5 bases). The V end lost 4 bases, the J end lost 3 bases, and 7 bases lay between the germline ends. The CDR3 is made up of 12 amino acids. From germline, CDR1 is SGHVS and CDR2 FQNEAQ. CDR3 bases: TGTGCCAGCAGCTACGGGGTCTACGAGCAGTACTTC. It translates to CASSYGVYEQYF.